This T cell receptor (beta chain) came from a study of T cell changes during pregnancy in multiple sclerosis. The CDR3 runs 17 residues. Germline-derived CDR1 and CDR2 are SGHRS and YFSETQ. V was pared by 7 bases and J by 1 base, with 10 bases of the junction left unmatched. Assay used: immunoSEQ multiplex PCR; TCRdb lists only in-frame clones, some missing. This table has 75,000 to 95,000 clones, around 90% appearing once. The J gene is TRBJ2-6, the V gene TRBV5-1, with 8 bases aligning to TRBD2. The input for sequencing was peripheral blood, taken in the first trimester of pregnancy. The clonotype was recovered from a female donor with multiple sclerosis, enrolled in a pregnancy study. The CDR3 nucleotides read TGCGCCAGCGCTCCGGGGGGGCTCAGGTCTGGGGCCAACGTCCTGACTTTC. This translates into CASAPGGLRSGANVLTF.